Shown below are 16 T cell receptor beta chains from a single sample sequenced in a study of Graves' ophthalmopathy and Graves' hyperthyroidism. TCR beta CDR3 regions were amplified from RNA transcripts. Amplification began with first-round RT-PCR using HTBI primers, then second-round multiplex PCR was performed. TCRdb itself ran the multiplex PCR reads through MiXCR, one entry per CDR3 protein. Of 340,000 or so distinct CDR3 sequences listed, roughly a sixth are singletons. The sequencing input was peripheral blood. These receptors were taken from an adult man with Graves' ophthalmopathy.

The sample holds many counts of this clonotype. This chain links TRBV7-9 with TRBJ2-7; D possibly uses TRBD1 or TRBD2 (5 bases each). This CDR3 has 14 amino acids. Germline V gene sequence: CDR1 SEHNR, CDR2 FQNEAQ (reference sequence). V was clipped by 3 bases and J by 0 bases, with 9 bases between them. CDR3 protein: CASSLGESSYEQYF. CDR3 sequence (DNA): TGTGCCAGCAGCTTGGGGGAAAGCTCCTACGAGCAGTACTTC.

The chain links TRBV27 to TRBJ2-7; 14 nucleotides match TRBD2. V was pared by 2 bases and J by 0 bases, with 3 bases of the junction left unmatched. Germline V gene lookup returns CDR1 MNHEY and CDR2 SMNVEV (reference sequence). The CDR3 is 17 residues long. CDR3 in amino acids: CASSLVGTSGSSYEQYF. The CDR3 DNA reads as TGTGCCAGCAGTTTAGTAGGGACTAGCGGGAGCTCCTACGAGCAGTACTTC.

This clonotype was observed once. This sequence joins TRBV7-9 and TRBJ1-2, with 9 bases aligning to TRBD1. The germline CDR1 and CDR2 sequences are SEHNR and FQNEAQ (reference sequence). V was clipped by 2 bases and J by 6 bases; unmatched bases: 4. CDR3 length equals 14 residues. CDR3 in amino acids: CASSLTGQGDGYTF. The CDR3 bases are TGTGCCAGCAGCTTAACGGGACAGGGTGATGGCTACACCTTC.

This clonotype was seen at least ten times. The chain links TRBV28 to TRBJ2-5; 8 bases map to TRBD1. The CDR3 runs 15 residues. The J segment lost 5 bases and the V segment lost 4 bases, leaving 9 bases of the junction unmatched. Germline assignment: CDR1 MDHEN and CDR2 SYDVKM. The CDR3 reads CASSSIQGVWETQYF. DNA of the CDR3: TGTGCCAGCAGTTCGATACAGGGGGTCTGGGAGACCCAGTACTTC.

This clonotype was seen repeatedly, ten times or more. The V call is TRBV6-1, the J call TRBJ2-2; D uncertain. The germline V gene encodes CDR1 MNHNS and CDR2 SASEGT. This CDR3 has 13 amino acids. The V and J ends lost 5 bases and 6 bases respectively, with 10 bases between them. This CDR3 reads CASSISRSGELFF. The DNA for the CDR3 is TGTGCCAGCAGTATCTCTCGCTCCGGGGAGCTGTTTTTT.

This clonotype came up many times. This chain joins TRBV20-1 and TRBJ1-5; tentatively, D is TRBD1 (5 bases). The CDR3 totals 14 residues. The germline CDR1 and CDR2 sequences are DFQATT and SNEGSKA (reference sequence). Trimming took off 6 bases at V and 6 bases at J, with 18 bases between the two ends. The CDR3 nucleotides are TGCAGTGCGGCGAGAGGCGAGAGGGGTCAGCCCCAGCATTTT. This sequence encodes CSAARGERGQPQHF.

This clonotype was recorded many times. The genes are TRBV29-1 and TRBJ2-7, with 10 bases lining up with TRBD2. CDR3 length equals 16 residues. The germline CDR1 and CDR2 sequences are SQVTM and ANQGSEA. The V gene end was trimmed by 0 bases and the J gene end by 2 bases; junction bases not matched to a gene: 7. The CDR3 DNA reads TGCAGCGTTGAAGATCTCGGAAGCGGGAGGGCCTACGAGCAGTACTTC. This codes for CSVEDLGSGRAYEQYF.

This clonotype was counted ten times or more. The rearrangement links TRBV29-1 to TRBJ1-1, with D uncertain. CDR1 SQVTM and CDR2 ANQGSEA come from the germline V gene. Trimming removed 1 base from V and 1 base from J, with 7 bases in between. CDR3 size: 13 residues. CDR3 nucleotides: TGCAGCGTTGAAGGGCAGCAGAACACTGAAGCTTTCTTT. This gives the protein CSVEGQQNTEAFF.

This clonotype was detected many times. This chain links TRBV6-1 with TRBJ1-5; unclear D gene. Germline CDR1 is MNHNS and CDR2 is SASEGT. This CDR3 has 13 amino acids. Trimming left V 11 bases short and J 2 bases short, with 13 bases between. CDR3 coding DNA: TGTGCCTGCAACGGCGGGGGCAATCAGCCCCAGCATTTT. This gives the protein CACNGGGNQPQHF.

This clonotype has ten or more counts. The J gene is TRBJ1-2, the V gene TRBV7-9; D is perhaps TRBD1 (5 bases). This CDR3 contains 13 residues. Deletions cut 1 base from V and 6 bases from J, with 9 bases between. Germline-derived CDR1 and CDR2 are SEHNR and FQNEAQ (reference sequence). The DNA for the CDR3 is TGTGCCAGCAGCTTAGGGGGCCGGGATGGCTACACCTTC. Translating it yields CASSLGGRDGYTF. Drawing the rest from reference TRBV7-9 and TRBJ1-2, the complete variable domain is DTGVSQNPRHKITKRGQNVTFRCDPISEHNRLYWYRQTLGQGPEFLTYFQNEAQLEKSRLLSDRFSAERPKGSFSTLEIQRTEQGDSAMYLCASSLGGRDGYTFGSGTRLTVV.

This clonotype appeared many times. CDR3 coding DNA: TGTGCCAGCAGCCAGGACAGGGGGCTTGGGGGCTACACCTTC. This gives the protein CASSQDRGLGGYTF. The genes are TRBV6-5 and TRBJ1-2; 11 nucleotides align to TRBD1. This CDR3 spans 14 amino acids. The germline V gene encodes CDR1 MNHEY and CDR2 SVGAGI. V was pared by 6 bases and J by 8 bases, with 8 bases of the junction left unmatched.

At least ten counts were recorded for this clonotype. The chain carries TRBV7-9 and TRBJ1-3; D ambiguous. Trimming left V 1 base short and J 0 bases short, with 7 bases between. The CDR3 totals 15 residues. Germline V gene sequence: CDR1 SEHNR, CDR2 FQNEAQ (reference sequence). The CDR3 here is CASSLGGYSGNTIYF. Here the CDR3 DNA reads TGTGCCAGCAGCTTAGGAGGCTACTCTGGAAACACCATATATTTT.

The table lists this clonotype with many counts. The chain links TRBV19 to TRBJ1-2, with no clear D. The CDR3 extends over 14 amino acids. Trimming shortened V by 7 bases and J by 8 bases, and 20 bases separated the two germline ends. Germline values: CDR1 LNHDA, CDR2 SQIVND (reference sequence). This chain's CDR3 is CASKLQTQAIGYTF. The CDR3 DNA reads as TGTGCCAGTAAACTACAGACTCAGGCGATCGGCTACACCTTC.

This clonotype has a count of ten or more. The junction departs from the called germline gene at one end, perhaps through a read error. This chain connects TRBV6-2 or TRBV6-3 to TRBJ1-2; D is undetermined. The CDR3 has 15 residues. The germline gives CDR1 MNHEY, CDR2 SVGEGT. CDR3 protein: CASSYGLSQSYGYAF. The CDR3 bases are TGTGCCAGCAGTTACGGTCTCAGCCAATCGTATGGCTACGCCTTC.

This clonotype showed up many times. The chain combines TRBV5-1 with TRBJ2-7; D not certain. Germline V gives CDR1 SGHRS, CDR2 YFSETQ. The V gene lost 0 bases and the J gene lost 3 bases, with 13 bases spanning the gap. This CDR3 region has 15 residues. CDR3 region: CASSLDSQVLYEQYF. The CDR3 nucleotides read TGCGCCAGCAGCTTGGATTCTCAGGTCCTCTACGAGCAGTACTTC.

This clonotype has at least ten counts. This chain joins TRBV5-6 and TRBJ1-1, with D unresolved. Germline loops: CDR1 SGHDT, CDR2 YYEEEE. With 3 bases removed from V and 8 bases from J, the gap between germline ends came to 11 bases. The CDR3 spans 12 residues. In nucleotides, the CDR3 is TGTGCCAGCAGCTCGGGTCTGGGGGAAGCTTTCTTT. Encoded protein: CASSSGLGEAFF.